These 19 T cell receptor beta chains were all obtained from the same sample, sequenced in a study of prognosis after radiotherapy for stage I lung cancer. Two-round multiplex PCR on genomic DNA was the method by which TCR beta CDR3 was amplified. The use of primers specific to each TRBV and TRBJ gene characterized first-round PCR. Each CDR3 protein gets one entry after TCRdb re-called the multiplex PCR reads with MiXCR. Among about 30,000 distinct CDR3 sequences listed, around 30% were seen once. Sequencing used PBMCs, obtained before or after stereotactic body radiation therapy (not recorded which). Receptor source: a donor over 45 with non-small cell lung cancer.

The sample holds many counts of this clonotype. For the CDR3, the DNA is TGCAGTGCTAGCCGCGGGACTAGCGGACACGAGCAGTACTTC. Translation gives CSASRGTSGHEQYF. The genes are TRBV20-1 and TRBJ2-7, with 11 bases aligning to TRBD2. Germline V lookup: CDR1 DFQATT, CDR2 SNEGSKA (reference sequence). The CDR3 covers 14 residues. The V gene end was trimmed by 3 bases and the J gene end by 5 bases; junction bases not matched to a gene: 6.

This rearrangement joins TRBV15 to TRBJ1-2; 7 bases are shared with TRBD1. After removal of 6 bases from V and 5 bases from J, the junction contained 12 bases not matched to a gene. The CDR3 runs 15 residues. Germline V gene data show CDR1 as LNHNV and CDR2 as YYDKDF (reference sequence). CDR3 nucleotides: TGTGCCACCAGAGGGCCCCCGACAGGGACGTATGGCTACACCTTC. It translates to CATRGPPTGTYGYTF.

This clonotype was seen ten or more times. This chain links TRBV2 with TRBJ2-7, with D perhaps TRBD1 (6 bases). Germline-derived CDR1 and CDR2 are SNHLY and FYNNEI. Trimming stripped 8 bases from V and 2 bases from J, with 13 bases between. CDR3 size: 13 residues. The CDR3 region is CASDNREPYEQYF. The CDR3 nucleotides are TGTGCCAGCGACAACAGGGAGCCCTACGAGCAGTACTTC.

On this clonotype: A far larger clone is a single base away, which makes a read error likely. The chain combines TRBV6-4 with TRBJ2-3, with D maybe TRBD2 (7 bases). Germline values: CDR1 MRHNA, CDR2 SNTAGT. V gave up 5 bases and J gave up 4 bases, with 19 bases separating them. The CDR3 covers 16 residues. This CDR3 is CASSWGRLAAPDTQYF. DNA of the CDR3: TGTGCCAGCAGTTGGGGGCGACTAGCAGCTCCAGATACGCAGTATTTT.

This clonotype was detected many times. One base away lies a much larger clone, so this may be a sequencing read error. The chain couples TRBV2 to TRBJ2-3, with 13 bases identical to TRBD2. Germline trimming cut 11 bases from V and 5 bases from J; bases unmatched to any gene: 10. This CDR3 region has 15 residues. Germline V CDR1 and CDR2: SNHLY, FYNNEI. The CDR3 DNA sequence: TGTGCCGGCACCCTACTAGCGGGGGGGCGAGATACGCAGTATTTT. Amino acid sequence: CAGTLLAGGRDTQYF.

Concerning this clonotype itself: It may be a read error: a sequence one base away is much more abundant. The chain uses TRBV6-2 or TRBV6-3 and TRBJ2-5; 10 bases are shared with TRBD2. This CDR3 has 16 amino acids. The junction had 9 bases not matched to a gene; V was cut back by 8 bases and J by 0 bases. Germline V gene lookup returns CDR1 MNHEY and CDR2 SVGEGT. CDR3 sequence (DNA): TGTGCCAGCGGGGGCCTACTAGCGGGGTACCAAGAGACCCAGTACTTC. Amino acids: CASGGLLAGYQETQYF.

About this clonotype: The junction departs from the called germline gene at one end, perhaps through a read error. The chain carries TRBV6-1 and TRBJ1-5; D gene ambiguous. There are 14 residues in the CDR3. In germline, CDR1 is MNHNS, CDR2 SASEGT. DNA for the CDR3: TGTGCCAGCACCTTAAGGGTCTCTCATCAGCCCAAGAATTTT. Protein: CASTLRVSHQPKNF.

This clonotype was detected ten times or more. This chain joins TRBV7-2 and TRBJ2-2, with 7 bases aligning to TRBD1. Trimming cost V 1 base and J 5 bases; bases outside gene matches: 10. The CDR3 runs 17 residues. Germline loops: CDR1 SGHTA, CDR2 FQGNSA. In nucleotides, the CDR3 is TGTGCCAGCAGCTTAGGAGGGGGCGGGCTTAGGACCGGGGAGCTGTTTTTT. It yields the protein CASSLGGGGLRTGELFF.

This clonotype was observed many times. The chain joins TRBV4-2 to TRBJ2-3; D ambiguous. The V gene's germline CDR1 is LGHNA and CDR2 YNFKEQ. The CDR3 contains 13 residues. Trimming took off 1 base at V and 6 bases at J, with 8 bases between the two ends. This CDR3 reads CASSQGLEDTQYF. In nucleotides, the CDR3 is TGTGCCAGCAGCCAAGGTCTGGAGGATACGCAGTATTTT.

The J gene is TRBJ2-3, the V gene TRBV6-1, with D perhaps matching TRBD2 (5 bases). CDR1 and CDR2 (germline): MNHNS, SASEGT. This CDR3 contains 12 residues. The ends were cut back, 8 bases at V and 3 bases at J, with 9 bases in the middle. CDR3 amino acids: CASHPGTDTQYF. CDR3 nucleotide sequence: TGTGCCAGCCACCCGGGGACAGATACGCAGTATTTT.

Of note for this clonotype: This may arise from a read error, as a much more abundant clone is one base away. The rearrangement joins TRBV29-1 to TRBJ1-5, with unresolved D. Germline values: CDR1 SQVTM, CDR2 ANQGSEA. V was trimmed by 4 bases and J by 8 bases, leaving 12 bases between them. The CDR3 loop spans 12 amino acids. CDR3 bases: TGCAGCGTTGGGGCGGGGAATAAGCCCCAGCATTTT. Its protein product is CSVGAGNKPQHF. The full variable domain, rest sourced from reference TRBV29-1 and TRBJ1-5, is SAVISQKPSRDICQRGTSLTIQCQVDSQVTMMFWYRQQPGQSLTLIATANQGSEATYESGFVIDKFPISRPNLTFSTLTVSNMSPEDSSIYLCSVGAGNKPQHFGDGTRLSIL.

About this clonotype itself: A read error is likely here: a far larger clone is one base away. This chain links TRBV6-9 with TRBJ2-7; TRBD1 aligns across 7 bases. The V gene's germline CDR1 is MNHGY and CDR2 SVAAGI. The CDR3 extends over 15 amino acids. The CDR3 loop is CASSSRRRGRYDQYF. CDR3 nucleotides: TGTGCCAGCAGTTCCCGAAGAAGGGGGCGCTACGATCAGTACTTC.

In its sample, this clonotype was seen many times. The chain links TRBV9 to TRBJ2-7; D gene unclear. Germline V gene data show CDR1 as SGDLS and CDR2 as YYNGEE. The V and J ends lost 3 bases and 4 bases respectively, with 20 bases between them. The CDR3 runs 16 residues. The CDR3 loop reads CASSAHREPKPYEQYF. CDR3 coding DNA: TGTGCCAGCAGCGCCCATAGGGAACCTAAACCTTACGAGCAGTACTTC.

The chain combines TRBV29-1 with TRBJ1-2; the D gene is possibly TRBD1 (6 bases). With 5 bases removed from V and 6 bases from J, the gap between germline ends came to 10 bases. The CDR3 totals 11 residues. CDR1 and CDR2 (germline): SQVTM, ANQGSEA. The CDR3 here is CSVWGGHGYTF. DNA of the CDR3: TGCAGCGTTTGGGGGGGGCATGGCTACACCTTC. Full variable domain (rest looked up from reference TRBV29-1 and TRBJ1-2): SAVISQKPSRDICQRGTSLTIQCQVDSQVTMMFWYRQQPGQSLTLIATANQGSEATYESGFVIDKFPISRPNLTFSTLTVSNMSPEDSSIYLCSVWGGHGYTFGSGTRLTVV.

This clonotype has a count of ten or more. J is TRBJ2-7 and V is TRBV7-8, with D maybe TRBD1 (6 bases). V was trimmed by 1 base and J by 6 bases, leaving 7 bases between them. Germline CDR1 reads SGHVS; CDR2 reads FQNEAQ. This CDR3 contains 12 residues. The chain's CDR3 is CASSLEQGEQYF. The CDR3 DNA is TGTGCCAGCAGCTTAGAACAGGGCGAGCAGTACTTC.

The chain employs TRBV19 and TRBJ2-4; D not resolved. This CDR3 contains 14 residues. CDR1 is LNHDA and CDR2 is SQIVND in the germline V gene (reference sequence). The V end was cut by 9 bases, the J end by 5 bases, with 17 bases between. DNA for the CDR3: TGTGCCAGCCATGTGATGGGCAGCCAAAACATTCAGTACTTC. Translating it yields CASHVMGSQNIQYF. Drawing the rest from reference TRBV19 and TRBJ2-4, the complete variable domain is DGGITQSPKYLFRKEGQNVTLSCEQNLNHDAMYWYRQDPGQGLRLIYYSQIVNDFQKGDIAEGYSVSREKKESFPLTVTSAQKNPTAFYLCASHVMGSQNIQYFGAGTRLSVL.

The table lists this clonotype with many counts. J is TRBJ2-6 and V is TRBV6-4; no definite D call. The length of the CDR3 is 16 residues. Trimming left V 4 bases short and J 0 bases short, with 10 bases between. Germline V gives CDR1 MRHNA, CDR2 SNTAGT. The CDR3 sequence is CASSGNIHSGANVLTF. CDR3 bases: TGTGCCAGCAGTGGGAACATCCACTCTGGGGCCAACGTCCTGACTTTC.

The chain combines TRBV6-5 with TRBJ1-3, with D possibly TRBD1 on 6 matching bases. The length of the CDR3 is 17 residues. V lost 0 bases to trimming and J lost 1 base, with 13 bases between them. Germline CDR1 is MNHEY and CDR2 is SVGAGI. The DNA for the CDR3 is TGTGCCAGCAGTTACTCTCGACTGGGGGCGTCTGGAAACACCATATATTTT. It codes for CASSYSRLGASGNTIYF.

In its sample, this clonotype was seen many times. The V gene is TRBV19, the J gene TRBJ2-4, with D possibly matching TRBD2 (6 bases). This CDR3 is 16 amino acids long. The germline gives CDR1 LNHDA, CDR2 SQIVND (reference sequence). V was trimmed by 2 bases and J by 2 bases, leaving 13 bases between them. The CDR3 sequence is CASSIMGGDTKNIQYF. CDR3 in DNA: TGTGCCAGTAGTATAATGGGCGGGGATACCAAAAACATTCAGTACTTC. Full variable domain (missing parts from reference TRBV19 and TRBJ2-4): DGGITQSPKYLFRKEGQNVTLSCEQNLNHDAMYWYRQDPGQGLRLIYYSQIVNDFQKGDIAEGYSVSREKKESFPLTVTSAQKNPTAFYLCASSIMGGDTKNIQYFGAGTRLSVL.